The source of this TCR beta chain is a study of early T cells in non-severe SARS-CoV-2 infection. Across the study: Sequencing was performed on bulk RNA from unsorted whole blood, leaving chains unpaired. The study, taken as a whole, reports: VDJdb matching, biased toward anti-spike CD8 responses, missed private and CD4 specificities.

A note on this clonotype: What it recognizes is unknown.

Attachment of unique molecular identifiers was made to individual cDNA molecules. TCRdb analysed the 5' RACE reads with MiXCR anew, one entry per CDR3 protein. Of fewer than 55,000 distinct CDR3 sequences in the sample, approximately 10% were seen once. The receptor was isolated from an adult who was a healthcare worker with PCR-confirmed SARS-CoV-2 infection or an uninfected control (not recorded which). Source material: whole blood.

DNA for the CDR3: TGTGCCAGCAGCTTAAACCCACATTCCTACAATGAGCAGTTCTTC. Its protein is CASSLNPHSYNEQFF. The genes are TRBV7-3 and TRBJ2-1, with D unclear. CDR1 and CDR2 (germline): SGHTA, FQGTGA. V was shortened by 1 base and J by 1 base, with 8 bases between the two germline ends. The CDR3 totals 15 residues.